This T cell receptor (beta chain) was recovered during a study of blood T cell repertoires in COVID-19. Study background: Acute and convalescent COVID-19 samples came from the United States, Italy and Spain. Sample material is recorded as cDNA or gDNA derived from T cells, B-cell-depleted T cells, or PBMCs.

Participants' reported clinical history set cohort assignment. Recovery among Cohort 3 donors was established by two negative PCRs, clearance, or symptom resolution. Clones were sequenced by immunoSEQ multiplex PCR, and TCRdb holds only the in-frame ones, with some missing. The sample lists about 300,000 clones, approximately 90% occurring once. Trimming left V 0 bases short and J 7 bases short, with 12 bases between. The CDR3 runs 15 residues. Germline CDR1 and CDR2: SEHNR and FQNEAQ (reference sequence). Sequencing was carried out using PBMCs or T cells enriched from blood (not recorded which). The receptor was derived from a young man who had recovered from COVID-19. The rearrangement joins TRBV7-9 to TRBJ1-4; a weak D match, TRBD1 (6 bases). In DNA, the CDR3 is TGTGCCAGCAGCTTAGCGGGGGGGCAGTCTGAAAAACTGTTTTTT. It codes for CASSLAGGQSEKLFF.